The next 32 T cell receptor beta chains were all read from a single sample in a study of vaccination and CD4 T cells after COVID-19. These receptors have no known antigen. The Oncomine TCR Beta short-read assay generated sequence data from the DNA of cultured CD4+ T cells. Via MiXCR, TCRdb re-called the PCR reads, giving one row per CDR3 protein. The table includes 12,000 or so distinct CDR3 sequences, around 30% detected once. Treatment indicated: approximately 11-day PBMC culture with coronavirus spike peptide pools or control peptides (ViraFEST assay). Input material: cultured CD4+ T cells from blood. All receptors derive from a human donor with COVID-19.

The sample holds a few counts of this clonotype. V usage is TRBV30 and J usage is TRBJ1-6, with D unresolved. CDR3 length: 16 residues. V was clipped by 0 bases and J by 4 bases, with 13 bases between them. CDR1 is GTSNPN and CDR2 is SVGIG in the germline V gene (reference sequence). DNA of the CDR3: TGTGCCTGGAGTGTTCTTCGTTCCGGGTATAATTCACCCCTCCACTTT. It encodes CAWSVLRSGYNSPLHF.

This clonotype was detected a few times. This chain connects TRBV12-3 or TRBV12-4 to TRBJ1-2; D is perhaps TRBD1 (6 bases). The CDR3 is 14 amino acids. V was clipped by 4 bases and J by 7 bases, with 16 bases between them. The CDR3: CASSSTGQGTGYTF. CDR3 DNA sequence: TGTGCCAGCAGTTCCACGGGGCAGGGGACTGGCTACACCTTC.

This clonotype turned up a few times. The rearrangement uses TRBV6-1 and TRBJ2-2; TRBD1 agrees at 7 bases. Germline assignment: CDR1 MNHNS and CDR2 SASEGT. The CDR3 consists of 17 residues. J gave up 1 base and V 4 bases, and 9 bases lay outside the gene matches. CDR3 in DNA: TGTGCCAGCAGTGTCTCGGGACAGACACGGAACACCGGGGAGCTGTTTTTT. It translates to CASSVSGQTRNTGELFF.

This sequence joins TRBV27 and TRBJ2-3, with D possibly TRBD1 on 6 matching bases. The germline CDR1 and CDR2 sequences are MNHEY and SMNVEV (reference sequence). V shed 4 bases and J shed 2 bases, with 19 bases lying between them. The CDR3 is made up of 17 amino acids. CDR3 DNA: TGTGCCAGCAGTTCCCCGACAGGAGACCTATTCACAGATACGCAGTATTTT. Amino acid sequence: CASSSPTGDLFTDTQYF.

The rearrangement uses TRBV6-1 and TRBJ2-7, with 9 nucleotides matching TRBD1. The CDR3 consists of 14 residues. Germline V gives CDR1 MNHNS, CDR2 SASEGT. The ends lost 8 bases at V and 6 bases at J; junction bases unmatched: 11. Written as DNA, the CDR3 is TGTGCCAGCGCCCCCGGGACAGGGAGGGGCGAGCAGTACTTC. Translated: CASAPGTGRGEQYF.

This clonotype was counted only a few times. The V call is TRBV6-1, the J call TRBJ1-5; D is undetermined. Germline loops: CDR1 MNHNS, CDR2 SASEGT. Between the trimmed V and J ends, which lost 6 bases and 4 bases, there was a span of 19 bases. This CDR3 spans 16 amino acids. The CDR3 DNA is TGTGCCAGCAGCAGGCAGACACTGGAGCTAAATCAGCCCCAGCATTTT. This translates into CASSRQTLELNQPQHF.

This clonotype was seen a few times. The chain is built from TRBV12-3 or TRBV12-4 and TRBJ2-3; a weak D match, TRBD1 (6 bases). Between the trimmed V and J ends, which lost 3 bases and 5 bases, there was a span of 12 bases. The CDR3 totals 14 residues. The CDR3 here is CASSFARGEDTQYF. The CDR3 DNA follows: TGTGCCAGCAGTTTTGCCAGGGGAGAAGATACGCAGTATTTT.

This clonotype is categorized as medium-sized. The V gene is TRBV20-1, the J gene TRBJ1-5; maybe TRBD1 (5 bases). Trimming stripped 1 base from V and 7 bases from J, with 17 bases between. Germline V gene data show CDR1 as DFQATT and CDR2 as SNEGSKA (reference sequence). This CDR3 comprises 15 residues. The CDR3: CSARARDVRGQPQHF. Here the CDR3 DNA reads TGCAGTGCTAGAGCGAGGGATGTAAGGGGACAGCCCCAGCATTTT.

The rearrangement joins TRBV19 to TRBJ1-1; 7 bases map to TRBD1. CDR3 length: 14 residues. The V and J ends lost 4 bases and 3 bases, in that order; junction bases with no gene match: 5. The germline V gene has CDR1 LNHDA and CDR2 SQIVND (reference sequence). The CDR3: CASSTLQGYTEAFF. In DNA form, the CDR3 reads TGTGCCAGTAGTACATTACAGGGGTACACTGAAGCTTTCTTT.

This clonotype was seen a few times. The J gene is TRBJ1-5, the V gene TRBV1. TRBV1 is a pseudogene. The CDR3 spans 13 residues. CDR3 sequence (DNA): TGCACCAGCAGCCTCGCGCAGAATCAGCCCCAGCATTTT. Protein: CTSSLAQNQPQHF.

This clonotype was picked up a small number of times. The chain uses TRBV7-2 and TRBJ2-2; 7 bases align to TRBD1. Germline-derived CDR1 and CDR2 are SGHTA and FQGNSA. The CDR3 is made up of 15 amino acids. With 1 base clipped from V and 6 bases from J, the junction kept 5 bases outside the gene matches. CDR3 in amino acids: CASSLEGARAGELFF. DNA of the CDR3: TGTGCCAGCAGCTTAGAGGGGGCGAGGGCCGGGGAGCTGTTTTTT.

The rearrangement uses TRBV5-1 and TRBJ1-2; no reliable D call. Trimming took 7 bases from V and 4 from J, leaving 17 bases between them. Germline values: CDR1 SGHRS, CDR2 YFSETQ. The CDR3 has 14 amino acids. CDR3 region: CASDESGEGYGYTF. The CDR3 coding sequence is TGCGCCAGCGACGAGTCCGGGGAAGGCTATGGCTACACCTTC.

This chain uses TRBV10-3 with TRBJ2-5; the D gene is possibly TRBD2 (6 bases). The CDR3 runs 13 residues. CDR1 and CDR2 (germline): ENHRY, SYGVKD. The V end lost 10 bases, the J end lost 5 bases, and 17 bases lay between the germline ends. This chain's CDR3 is CATKTQEGETQYF. The CDR3 DNA reads as TGTGCCACGAAGACCCAGGAGGGGGAGACCCAGTACTTC.

By sample fraction, this clonotype is large. CDR3: CASSSDRVNQPQHF. In nucleotides, the CDR3 is TGTGCCAGCAGTTCCGACAGGGTTAATCAGCCCCAGCATTTT. The V call is TRBV7-9, the J call TRBJ1-5; 7 nucleotides match TRBD1. Unmatched junction bases numbered 6, after V lost 6 bases and J lost 4 bases. This CDR3 contains 14 residues. CDR1 is SEHNR and CDR2 is FQNEAQ in the germline V gene (reference sequence).

Notes on this clonotype: Lacking the conserved final phenylalanine or tryptophan, this CDR3 likely reflects a read error. This chain uses TRBV6-1 with TRBJ1-5; D uncertain. Looked up from germline, CDR1 is MNHNS and CDR2 is SASEGT. This CDR3 comprises 14 residues. V was shortened by 3 bases and J by 4 bases, with 10 bases between the two germline ends. The CDR3 region is CASSESTRNQPQHS. CDR3 nucleotide sequence: TGTGCCAGCAGTGAGTCGACCAGGAATCAGCCCCAGCATTCT.

As DNA, the CDR3 is TGTGCCAGCAGCCCACCCAGCGGGGGGGGAAAGGCAGATACGCAGTATTTT. Translation: CASSPPSGGGKADTQYF. This chain joins TRBV12-3 or TRBV12-4 and TRBJ2-3; 10 bases line up with TRBD2. The CDR3 totals 17 residues. The V and J ends lost 6 bases and 4 bases, in that order; junction bases with no gene match: 13.

The V call is TRBV7-3, the J call TRBJ2-3; 10 nucleotides agree with TRBD2. Germline loops: CDR1 SGHTA, CDR2 FQGTGA. The CDR3 covers 14 residues. V trimming: 5 bases; J trimming: 3 bases; junction bases outside the gene matches: 2. This CDR3 is CASSAGLATDTQYF. CDR3 nucleotide sequence: TGTGCCAGCAGCGCGGGACTAGCGACAGATACGCAGTATTTT.

The chain uses TRBV4-2 and TRBJ2-7; D uncertain. The CDR3 runs 13 residues. The germline CDR1 and CDR2 sequences are LGHNA and YNFKEQ. Trimming stripped 4 bases from V and 2 bases from J, with 9 bases between. The CDR3 protein is CASSPTQTYEQYF. The DNA of the CDR3 is TGTGCCAGCAGCCCGACTCAAACCTACGAGCAGTACTTC.

This clonotype has more than one count but fewer than ten. The CDR3 nucleotides read TGTGCCAGCAGCTTAGACAGGGGGCGCGAGCAGTACTTC. It translates to CASSLDRGREQYF. The chain has TRBV7-3 and TRBJ2-7; the match to TRBD1 covers 10 bases. Germline CDR1 is SGHTA and CDR2 is FQGTGA. The V and J ends lost 2 bases and 6 bases, in that order; junction bases with no gene match: 1. This CDR3 has 13 residues.

This clonotype is labeled medium-sized. This sequence joins TRBV20-1 and TRBJ1-5, with TRBD1 identical over 7 bases. Germline CDR1 is DFQATT and CDR2 is SNEGSKA (reference sequence). With 8 bases clipped from V and 4 bases from J, the junction kept 8 bases outside the gene matches. The CDR3 is 13 amino acids. The CDR3 here is CSTVDRENQPQHF. CDR3 DNA: TGCAGTACCGTAGACAGGGAGAATCAGCCCCAGCATTTT.

The V gene is TRBV7-2, the J gene TRBJ2-7, with 9 bases lining up with TRBD2. In germline, CDR1 is SGHTA, CDR2 FQGNSA. The CDR3 has 17 amino acids. V was pared by 9 bases and J by 5 bases, with 20 bases of the junction left unmatched. CDR3 amino acids: CARERLAGLQGVHEQYF. As DNA, the CDR3 is TGTGCCAGAGAACGTCTAGCGGGGCTCCAAGGGGTCCACGAGCAGTACTTC. Drawing the rest from reference TRBV7-2 and TRBJ2-7, the complete variable domain is GAGVSQSPSNKVTEKGKDVELRCDPISGHTALYWYRQSLGQGLEFLIYFQGNSAPDKSGLPSDRFSAERTGGSVSTLTIQRTQQEDSAVYLCARERLAGLQGVHEQYFGPGTRLTVT.

This clonotype was counted between two and nine times. The chain uses TRBV10-2 and TRBJ1-2; TRBD1 is a possible D gene (5 bases). V lost 6 bases to trimming and J lost 5 bases, with 10 bases between them. The CDR3 contains 12 residues. Germline-derived CDR1 and CDR2 are WSHSY and SAAADI. The CDR3 DNA reads TGCGCCAGCAGGACAGATAGTTATGGCTACACCTTC. It encodes CASRTDSYGYTF.

J is TRBJ1-5 and V is TRBV28; a weak D match, TRBD1 (6 bases). V was clipped by 7 bases and J by 4 bases, with 20 bases between them. CDR1 and CDR2 from the germline V gene are MDHEN and SYDVKM. The CDR3 has 16 residues. Here the CDR3 DNA reads TGTGCCAGCACCCCCAATCGGGCAGGGGCAAATCAGCCCCAGCATTTT. Protein sequence: CASTPNRAGANQPQHF.

The genes are TRBV7-9 and TRBJ2-2; either TRBD1 or TRBD2 may fit D (6 bases each). V was clipped by 7 bases and J by 7 bases, with 13 bases between them. CDR1 and CDR2 from the germline V gene are SEHNR and FQNEAQ (reference sequence). The CDR3 contains 13 residues. CDR3 region: CASKTGAGGELFF. The CDR3 DNA reads TGTGCCAGCAAGACGGGGGCGGGCGGGGAGCTGTTTTTT.

This clonotype was seen a handful of times. The chain uses TRBV20-1 and TRBJ1-1, with D tentatively TRBD1 (6 bases). Germline-derived CDR1 and CDR2 are DFQATT and SNEGSKA (reference sequence). V lost 1 base to trimming and J lost 0 bases, with 12 bases between them. This CDR3 spans 15 amino acids. CDR3 amino acids: CSARGQENVNTEAFF. CDR3 nucleotides: TGCAGTGCTAGAGGACAGGAAAATGTGAACACTGAAGCTTTCTTT.

The rearrangement links TRBV29-1 to TRBJ2-5, with D unresolved. V lost 3 bases and J lost 2, with 10 bases in between. The CDR3 covers 13 residues. Germline CDR1 SQVTM, CDR2 ANQGSEA. The CDR3 nucleotides are TGCAGCGTTGAGGAGACTCCTCAAGAGACCCAGTACTTC. Residues: CSVEETPQETQYF.

The rearrangement uses TRBV12-3 or TRBV12-4 and TRBJ1-1; possible D gene TRBD1, 5 bases. The CDR3 is made up of 14 amino acids. Trimming stripped 5 bases from V and 1 base from J, with 11 bases between. CDR3 sequence (DNA): TGTGCCAGCAGTGACGGGGCAGGGAACACTGAAGCTTTCTTT. Amino acid sequence: CASSDGAGNTEAFF.

This chain joins TRBV28 and TRBJ1-2, with 8 nucleotides matching TRBD1. Unmatched junction bases numbered 9, after V lost 5 bases and J lost 4 bases. The germline CDR1 and CDR2 sequences are MDHEN and SYDVKM. The CDR3 extends over 15 amino acids. The CDR3 DNA sequence: TGTGCCAGCAGTCAGGGTGGACAGGGAGGCTATGGCTACACCTTC. It specifies CASSQGGQGGYGYTF.

The gene calls are TRBV12-3 or TRBV12-4 and TRBJ1-5; 8 positions match TRBD1. With 6 bases clipped from V and 3 bases from J, the junction kept 4 bases outside the gene matches. There are 14 residues in the CDR3. The CDR3 is CASRLTGDNQPQHF. CDR3 coding DNA: TGTGCCAGCAGACTGACAGGGGACAATCAGCCCCAGCATTTT.

In its sample, this clonotype was seen a few times. The chain recombines TRBV27 with TRBJ2-7; no reliable D call. Germline CDR1 and CDR2: MNHEY and SMNVEV (reference sequence). The length of the CDR3 is 13 residues. Trimming pared 0 bases from V and 10 bases from J, leaving 13 bases between. In nucleotides, the CDR3 is TGTGCCAGCAGTTTATCTGGGGTTCAAGTCCAGTACTTC. This gives the protein CASSLSGVQVQYF.

The sample holds a few counts of this clonotype. The V gene is TRBV20-1, the J gene TRBJ2-3, with 8 positions matching TRBD2. V was pared by 3 bases and J by 3 bases, with 8 bases of the junction left unmatched. The CDR3 extends over 15 amino acids. Germline values: CDR1 DFQATT, CDR2 SNEGSKA (reference sequence). The CDR3 spells CSASLRLATTDTQYF. DNA of the CDR3: TGCAGTGCTAGCTTAAGACTAGCGACTACAGATACGCAGTATTTT.

The chain has TRBV6-1 and TRBJ2-7; 8 positions match TRBD1. The CDR3 is 16 residues long. Germline CDR1 and CDR2: MNHNS and SASEGT. V was pared by 7 bases and J by 2 bases, with 13 bases of the junction left unmatched. This CDR3 is CASKGVVQGVTYEQYF. The CDR3 region has the DNA TGTGCCAGCAAGGGGGTTGTACAGGGGGTAACCTACGAGCAGTACTTC.